The following is a T cell receptor beta chain sequence with its context. The antigen is unknown. This specimen comes from a study of response to subunit inactivated influenza vaccine. One entry per CDR3 protein, called by TCRdb with MiXCR from the RT-PCR reads. This sample has fewer than 600,000 distinct CDR3 sequences, with 7.2% found just once. Whole-study results and caveats: Only a handful of new T cells, the authors suggested, are recruited with each seasonal influenza vaccination.

This CDR3 spans 15 amino acids. V trimming: 4 bases; J trimming: 10 bases; junction bases outside the gene matches: 7. The germline gives CDR1 LGHDT, CDR2 YNNKEL (reference sequence). J is TRBJ2-3 and V is TRBV3-1, with 14 nucleotides matching TRBD2. The clonotype was recovered from a man between 50 and 69 years old who received an inactivated influenza vaccine. The specimen was PBMCs from blood, collected around 25 months after vaccination. CDR3 bases: TGTGCCAGCAGCCGCGCGGGACTAGCGGGAGTGGCGCAGTATTTT. This gives the protein CASSRAGLAGVAQYF.